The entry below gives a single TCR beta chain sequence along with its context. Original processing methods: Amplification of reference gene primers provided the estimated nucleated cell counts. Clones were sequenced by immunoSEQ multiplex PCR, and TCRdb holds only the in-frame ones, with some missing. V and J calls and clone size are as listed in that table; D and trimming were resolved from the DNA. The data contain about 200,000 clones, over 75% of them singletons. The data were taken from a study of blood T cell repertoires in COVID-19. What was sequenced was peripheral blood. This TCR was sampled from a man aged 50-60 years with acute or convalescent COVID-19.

As DNA, the CDR3 is TGTGCCAGCAGTACCCAAGGGGTTACCGGGGAGCTGTTTTTT. Translated: CASSTQGVTGELFF. The J gene is TRBJ2-2, the V gene TRBV28; possible D gene TRBD1, 5 bases. V was clipped by 5 bases and J by 5 bases, with 12 bases between them. The CDR3 runs 14 residues. The germline V gene has CDR1 MDHEN and CDR2 SYDVKM.